Shown below are 26 T cell receptor beta chains from a single sample sequenced in a study of shared clonotypes between healthy human individuals. Sequenced by immunoSEQ multiplex PCR; TCRdb stores in-frame clones only, minus some. The sample consists of a few million clones, roughly 95% of them appearing once. Naive CD8 populations comprised CD45RO-negative cells positively selected for CCR7, excluding terminally differentiated effector memory CD45RA+ cells. The specimen was naive CD8+ T cells from PBMCs. Receptors were obtained from a man younger than 30 in good health. Some clones in this sample may be carry-over from other donors' samples.

The chain employs TRBV5-6 and TRBJ2-1; 12 bases fit TRBD2. Looked up from germline, CDR1 is SGHDT and CDR2 is YYEEEE. This CDR3 comprises 16 residues. Trimming took 1 base from V and 8 from J; bases not matched to a gene: 7. The CDR3 nucleotides read TGTGCCAGCAGCTTGAGATTGGCTAGCGGGAGGGATGAGCAGTTCTTC. Residues: CASSLRLASGRDEQFF.

With respect to this clone: The identical CDR3 is also encoded by other nucleotide sequences in the sample. This chain uses TRBV7-9 with TRBJ2-7; D not resolved. V shed 5 bases and J shed 1 base, with 6 bases lying between them. Germline CDR1 and CDR2: SEHNR and FQNEAQ (reference sequence). This CDR3 region has 12 residues. CDR3 protein: CASSPLSYEQYF. Written as DNA, the CDR3 is TGTGCCAGCAGCCCTTTATCCTACGAGCAGTACTTC.

The J gene is TRBJ2-6, the V gene TRBV7-9; D gene unclear. The V gene lost 4 bases and the J gene lost 5 bases, with 3 bases spanning the gap. This CDR3 spans 12 amino acids. Per germline, CDR1 SEHNR and CDR2 FQNEAQ (reference sequence). The CDR3 DNA reads as TGTGCCAGCAGCTACCGGGCCAACGTCCTGACTTTC. Translation: CASSYRANVLTF. Filled out from reference TRBV7-9 and TRBJ2-6, the complete variable domain reads DTGVSQNPRHKITKRGQNVTFRCDPISEHNRLYWYRQTLGQGPEFLTYFQNEAQLEKSRLLSDRFSAERPKGSFSTLEIQRTEQGDSAMYLCASSYRANVLTFGAGSRLTVL.

This clone is a singleton in its sample. This rearrangement joins TRBV7-8 to TRBJ2-5, with D perhaps TRBD1 or TRBD2 (5 bases each). Trimming pared 5 bases from V and 0 bases from J, leaving 13 bases between. Germline assignment: CDR1 SGHVS and CDR2 FQNEAQ. The CDR3 is 15 amino acids. CDR3 nucleotides: TGTGCCAGCAGCCTGGAGTGGGGGTACCAAGAGACCCAGTACTTC. It encodes CASSLEWGYQETQYF.

To note about this clone: Distinct nucleotide sequences in the sample also encode this CDR3. The J gene is TRBJ1-2, the V gene TRBV27, with 9 positions matching TRBD1. V was pared by 0 bases and J by 8 bases, with 4 bases of the junction left unmatched. This CDR3 has 14 amino acids. Looked up from germline, CDR1 is MNHEY and CDR2 is SMNVEV (reference sequence). Written as DNA, the CDR3 is TGTGCCAGCAGTTTATCGGGACAGGGATCCGGCTACACCTTC. The encoded protein is CASSLSGQGSGYTF.

This rearrangement joins TRBV27 to TRBJ1-1; D ambiguous. Trimming stripped 3 bases from V and 5 bases from J, with 10 bases between. Germline assignment: CDR1 MNHEY and CDR2 SMNVEV (reference sequence). This CDR3 is built from 13 residues. The CDR3 nucleotides read TGTGCCAGCAGTTTGGAGGGATGGACTGAAGCTTTCTTT. It yields the protein CASSLEGWTEAFF.

The V and J genes are TRBV11-2 and TRBJ2-5; D unresolved. V lost 1 base and J lost 5, with 11 bases in between. Germline values: CDR1 SGHAT, CDR2 FQNNGV. This CDR3 spans 14 amino acids. This chain's CDR3 is CASSLGALWETQYF. The CDR3, as DNA: TGTGCCAGCAGCTTAGGGGCCCTGTGGGAGACCCAGTACTTC.

The chain recombines TRBV28 with TRBJ2-3, with D uncertain. The CDR3 loop spans 15 amino acids. Germline CDR1 MDHEN, CDR2 SYDVKM. The V gene lost 3 bases and the J gene lost 1 base, with 11 bases spanning the gap. CDR3 region: CASSFISDRTDTQYF. The CDR3 DNA is TGTGCCAGCAGTTTCATTTCAGATCGCACAGATACGCAGTATTTT.

A note on this clone: Other DNA sequences in the sample encode the same CDR3. The V and J genes are TRBV11-2 and TRBJ2-7; D is possibly TRBD2 (5 bases). The CDR3 is 14 amino acids. CDR1 and CDR2 (germline): SGHAT, FQNNGV. V was shortened by 1 base and J by 3 bases, with 10 bases between the two germline ends. DNA for the CDR3: TGTGCCAGCAGCTTAGGACCCCGGGGCTACGAGCAGTACTTC. Residues: CASSLGPRGYEQYF.

The chain uses TRBV7-6 and TRBJ2-7; perhaps TRBD2 as D (5 bases). V lost 3 bases to trimming and J lost 7 bases, with 13 bases between them. Germline loops: CDR1 SGHVS, CDR2 FNYEAQ. CDR3 length: 13 amino acids. CDR3 region: CASSLGGLGEQYF. CDR3 DNA: TGTGCCAGCAGCTTGGGCGGGCTGGGTGAGCAGTACTTC. The entire variable domain, with the rest obtained from reference TRBV7-6 and TRBJ2-7, is as follows: GAGVSQSPRYKVTKRGQDVALRCDPISGHVSLYWYRQALGQGPEFLTYFNYEAQQDKSGLPNDRFSAERPEGSISTLTIQRTEQRDSAMYRCASSLGGLGEQYFGPGTRLTVT.

V usage is TRBV7-9 and J usage is TRBJ1-3, with a weak D call TRBD1 (6 bases). The CDR3 is 17 amino acids. CDR1 and CDR2 (germline): SEHNR, FQNEAQ (reference sequence). The V gene lost 11 bases and the J gene lost 0 bases, with 23 bases spanning the gap. The chain's CDR3 is CALRWGQASLSGNTIYF. Here the CDR3 DNA reads TGTGCCCTCCGGTGGGGGCAGGCTTCCCTCTCTGGAAACACCATATATTTT.

The J gene is TRBJ2-7, the V gene TRBV29-1; 7 bases align to TRBD1. The CDR3 runs to 11 residues. The J segment lost 3 bases and the V segment lost 6 bases, leaving 2 bases of the junction unmatched. Germline assignment: CDR1 SQVTM and CDR2 ANQGSEA. CDR3 region: CSVNRGYEQYF. CDR3 nucleotide sequence: TGCAGCGTAAACAGGGGCTACGAGCAGTACTTC.

The rearrangement uses TRBV7-3 and TRBJ2-7; 8 nucleotides agree with TRBD2. The CDR3 spans 15 residues. Germline CDR1 reads SGHTA; CDR2 reads FQGTGA. J gave up 5 bases and V 4 bases, and 10 bases lay outside the gene matches. CDR3 residues: CASSSVGGAGNEQYF. The CDR3 DNA sequence: TGTGCCAGCAGCTCAGTCGGGGGGGCCGGAAACGAGCAGTACTTC.

The J gene is TRBJ2-5, the V gene TRBV10-3; D could derive from TRBD1 or TRBD2 (5 bases each). V dropped 3 bases and J dropped 2 bases, with 19 bases sitting between them. The germline V gene encodes CDR1 ENHRY and CDR2 SYGVKD. This CDR3 spans 17 amino acids. Here the CDR3 DNA reads TGTGCCATCAGTGAAGGTCGAGTGTGGGACGGACAAGAGACCCAGTACTTC. Translation: CAISEGRVWDGQETQYF.

V usage is TRBV4-3 and J usage is TRBJ1-1; D perhaps matches TRBD1 (6 bases). V was cut by 0 bases and J by 8 bases, with 22 bases left in between. There are 17 residues in the CDR3. CDR1 is LGHNA and CDR2 is YSLEER in the germline V gene. CDR3 coding DNA: TGCGCCAGCAGCCAAGATCTATCGCAACTCGGACAGCTCGAAGCTTTCTTT. Translated: CASSQDLSQLGQLEAFF.

The chain links TRBV13 to TRBJ1-1; D is uncertain. V was shortened by 3 bases and J by 10 bases, with 18 bases between the two germline ends. Looked up from germline, CDR1 is PRHDT and CDR2 is FYEKMQ (reference sequence). The CDR3 consists of 14 residues. CDR3 in DNA: TGTGCCAGCAGCTTGGACCGGTATGGAGAGTCAGCTTTCTTT. Translating it yields CASSLDRYGESAFF.

This chain links TRBV7-9 with TRBJ1-1; D is perhaps TRBD1 (6 bases). The V gene's germline CDR1 is SEHNR and CDR2 FQNEAQ (reference sequence). Trimming left V 2 bases short and J 6 bases short, with 16 bases between. CDR3 length equals 15 residues. CDR3 sequence reads: CASSLNREVGAEAFF. CDR3 DNA sequence: TGTGCCAGCAGCTTAAACAGGGAGGTTGGAGCTGAAGCTTTCTTT.

This chain joins TRBV28 and TRBJ2-7; TRBD1 agrees at 11 bases. Germline CDR1 and CDR2: MDHEN and SYDVKM. CDR3 size: 16 residues. Germline trimming cut 6 bases from V and 1 base from J; bases unmatched to any gene: 8. CDR3 bases: TGTGCCAGCAGATTAACCGGACAGGGGGCATCCTACGAGCAGTACTTC. Its translation: CASRLTGQGASYEQYF. The full variable domain, in which reference TRBV28 and TRBJ2-7 provide the parts outside the CDR3, is DVKVTQSSRYLVKRTGEKVFLECVQDMDHENMFWYRQDPGLGLRLIYFSYDVKMKEKGDIPEGYSVSREKKERFSLILESASTNQTSMYLCASRLTGQGASYEQYFGPGTRLTVT.

In regard to this clone: Other DNA sequences in this sample translate to the same CDR3. The genes are TRBV9 and TRBJ2-1; D unresolved. The CDR3 contains 12 residues. The V end was cut by 2 bases, the J end by 5 bases, with 5 bases between. The germline gives CDR1 SGDLS, CDR2 YYNGEE. The CDR3 DNA sequence: TGTGCCAGCAGCGTCCAAAACAATGAGCAGTTCTTC. Encoded protein: CASSVQNNEQFF. The full variable domain, completed using reference TRBV9 and TRBJ2-1, is DSGVTQTPKHLITATGQRVTLRCSPRSGDLSVYWYQQSLDQGLQFLIQYYNGEERAKGNILERFSAQQFPDLHSELNLSSLELGDSALYFCASSVQNNEQFFGPGTRLTVL.

This chain joins TRBV28 and TRBJ2-1; TRBD2 agrees at 7 bases. The CDR3 runs 18 residues. Germline values: CDR1 MDHEN, CDR2 SYDVKM. The junction had 17 bases not matched to a gene; V was cut back by 7 bases and J by 2 bases. DNA of the CDR3: TGTGCCAGCACTCTACTTTTGGGCGGGAGTGAAACCTACAATGAGCAGTTCTTC. Amino acids: CASTLLLGGSETYNEQFF.

The chain is built from TRBV7-9 and TRBJ2-1; 12 nucleotides line up with TRBD2. Germline-derived CDR1 and CDR2 are SEHNR and FQNEAQ (reference sequence). The CDR3 consists of 16 residues. Trimming at V came to 5 bases and at J to 6 bases, leaving 8 bases not matched to a gene. The DNA for the CDR3 is TGTGCCAGCAGCACCCTAGCGGGAGGGCCGGGCAATGAGCAGTTCTTC. Translating it yields CASSTLAGGPGNEQFF.

The CDR3 region has the DNA TGTGCCAGCAGCAAAGCAGACAGGCTCTTCTACGAGCAGTACTTC. Translated, it gives CASSKADRLFYEQYF. V is TRBV21-1 and J is TRBJ2-7; the D call in the table, TRBD1, was not verified against the DNA. TRBV21-1 is shown as a pseudogene. This CDR3 is 15 amino acids long.

V is TRBV11-2 and J is TRBJ2-7; tentatively, D is TRBD2 (5 bases). Trimming took off 1 base at V and 3 bases at J, with 13 bases between the two ends. The CDR3 has 15 amino acids. Germline V gene lookup returns CDR1 SGHAT and CDR2 FQNNGV. The CDR3 loop is CASSLVRAAFYEQYF. CDR3 bases: TGTGCCAGCAGCTTAGTGAGGGCGGCCTTCTACGAGCAGTACTTC. The whole variable domain, filled in from reference TRBV11-2 and TRBJ2-7, reads EAGVAQSPRYKIIEKRQSVAFWCNPISGHATLYWYQQILGQGPKLLIQFQNNGVVDDSQLPKDRFSAERLKGVDSTLKIQPAKLEDSAVYLCASSLVRAAFYEQYFGPGTRLTVT.

This sequence joins TRBV19 and TRBJ2-7; TRBD1 matches 8 bases. This CDR3 has 15 amino acids. V gave up 5 bases and J gave up 0 bases; unmatched junction bases: 6. Germline V gives CDR1 LNHDA, CDR2 SQIVND (reference sequence). The CDR3 nucleotides read TGTGCCAGTAGTGTGGGGACAGGCTACTCCTACGAGCAGTACTTC. It yields the protein CASSVGTGYSYEQYF.

This chain uses TRBV7-9 with TRBJ1-6; D is perhaps TRBD1 (5 bases). V lost 3 bases, J lost 2 bases, and 8 bases lay in between. Germline V lookup: CDR1 SEHNR, CDR2 FQNEAQ (reference sequence). The CDR3 has 15 amino acids. CDR3 in amino acids: CASSFGGPYNSPLHF. The CDR3 DNA reads TGTGCCAGCAGCTTTGGGGGACCCTATAATTCACCCCTCCACTTT. Using reference TRBV7-9 and TRBJ1-6 for the parts outside the CDR3, the full variable domain is DTGVSQNPRHKITKRGQNVTFRCDPISEHNRLYWYRQTLGQGPEFLTYFQNEAQLEKSRLLSDRFSAERPKGSFSTLEIQRTEQGDSAMYLCASSFGGPYNSPLHFGNGTRLTVT.

This chain uses TRBV15 with TRBJ1-4; tentative D call: TRBD1 (6 bases). Between the trimmed V and J ends, which lost 5 bases and 5 bases, there was a span of 15 bases. The germline gives CDR1 LNHNV, CDR2 YYDKDF (reference sequence). The CDR3 runs to 15 residues. CDR3 loop: CATSSNRVGNEKLFF. CDR3 nucleotide sequence: TGTGCCACCAGCTCAAACAGGGTAGGGAATGAAAAACTGTTTTTT.